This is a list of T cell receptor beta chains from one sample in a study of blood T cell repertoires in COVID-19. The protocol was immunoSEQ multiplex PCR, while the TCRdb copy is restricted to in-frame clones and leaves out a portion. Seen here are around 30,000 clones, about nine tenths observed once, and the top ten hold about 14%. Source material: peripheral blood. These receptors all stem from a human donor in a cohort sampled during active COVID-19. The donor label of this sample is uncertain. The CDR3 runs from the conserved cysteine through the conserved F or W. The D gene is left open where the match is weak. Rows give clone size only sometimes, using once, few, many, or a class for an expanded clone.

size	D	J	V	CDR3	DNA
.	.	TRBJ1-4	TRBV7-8	CASSQQGMREKLFF	TGTGCCAGCAGCCAACAGGGAATGCGAGAAAAACTGTTTTTT
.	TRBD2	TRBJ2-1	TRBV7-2	CASNLPSGGAGEQFF	TGTGCCAGCAACTTACCTAGCGGGGGGGCGGGCGAGCAGTTCTTC
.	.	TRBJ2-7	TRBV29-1	CSVRSPRTYEQYF	TGCAGCGTGCGGAGCCCGAGGACCTACGAGCAGTACTTC
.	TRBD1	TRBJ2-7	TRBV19	CASSNRDRAFEQYF	TGTGCCAGTAGTAACCGGGACAGGGCCTTCGAGCAGTACTTC
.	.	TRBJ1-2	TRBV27	CASSLSPSTSLVYGYTF	TGTGCCAGCAGTTTATCGCCGTCAACATCCCTGGTTTATGGCTACACCTTC
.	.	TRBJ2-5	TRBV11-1	CASSPPRGPQETQYF	TGTGCCAGCAGCCCCCCTAGAGGGCCCCAAGAGACCCAGTACTTC
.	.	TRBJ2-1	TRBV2	CASSEALRGGRQFF	TGTGCCAGCAGTGAAGCGCTTCGAGGGGGTAGGCAGTTCTTC
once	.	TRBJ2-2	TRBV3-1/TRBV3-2	CASSHPFAAETGELFF	TGTGCCAGCAGCCATCCCTTTGCCGCGGAGACCGGGGAGCTGTTTTTT
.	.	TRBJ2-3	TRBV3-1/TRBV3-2	CASSHTPDSLSLYF	TGTGCCAGCAGCCACACCCCCGACAGTCTTAGTCTGTATTTT
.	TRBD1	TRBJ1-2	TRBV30	CAWSRQGSGGYTF	TGTGCCTGGAGTCGACAGGGGAGCGGTGGCTACACCTTC
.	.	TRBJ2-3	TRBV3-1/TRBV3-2	CASSQQGGDTQYF	TGTGCCAGCAGCCAACAAGGAGGAGATACGCAGTATTTT
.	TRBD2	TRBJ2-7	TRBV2	CASSALGGMVYEQYF	TGTGCCAGCAGCGCACTGGGGGGGATGGTCTACGAGCAGTACTTC
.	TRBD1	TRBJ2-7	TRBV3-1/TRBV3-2	CASSQDRQGEQYF	TGTGCCAGCAGCCAAGACCGACAGGGGGAGCAGTACTTC
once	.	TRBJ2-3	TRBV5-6	CASSLAYGDTQYF	TGTGCCAGCAGCTTGGCCTACGGAGATACGCAGTATTTT
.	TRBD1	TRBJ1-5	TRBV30	CAWTVQGSNQPQHF	TGTGCCTGGACCGTACAGGGGAGCAATCAGCCCCAGCATTTT
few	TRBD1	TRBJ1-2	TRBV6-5	CASRPTQGGNGYTF	TGTGCCAGCAGACCGACCCAGGGGGGAAATGGCTACACCTTC
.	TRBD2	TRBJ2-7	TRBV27	CASSRGGFYEQYF	TGTGCCAGCAGCCGCGGGGGGTTTTACGAGCAGTACTTC
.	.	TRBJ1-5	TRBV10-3	CASGGSNQPQHF	TGTGCCAGCGGTGGTAGCAATCAGCCCCAGCATTTT
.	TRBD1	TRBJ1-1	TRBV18	CASSIGQGHTEAFF	TGTGCCAGCTCAATAGGACAGGGGCACACTGAAGCTTTCTTT
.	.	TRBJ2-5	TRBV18	CASSPPELTGRETQYF	TGTGCCAGCTCACCACCCGAGTTGACAGGGAGGGAGACCCAGTACTTC
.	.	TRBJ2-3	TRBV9	CASSVSAGNTDTQYF	TGTGCCAGCAGCGTGTCAGCGGGTAATACAGATACGCAGTATTTT
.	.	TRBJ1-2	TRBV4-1	CASSQEGARSYGYTF	TGCGCCAGCAGCCAAGAGGGGGCACGGAGCTATGGCTACACCTTC
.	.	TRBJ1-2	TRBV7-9	CASSPMTGTVNYGYTF	TGTGCCAGCAGCCCGATGACGGGAACTGTCAACTATGGCTACACCTTC
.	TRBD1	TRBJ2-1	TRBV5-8	CASSSIWTGTYNEQFF	TGTGCCAGCAGCTCCATATGGACAGGGACCTACAATGAGCAGTTCTTC
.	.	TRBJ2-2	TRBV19	CATHTIGGTGELFF	TGTGCTACCCATACGATAGGGGGCACCGGGGAGCTGTTTTTT
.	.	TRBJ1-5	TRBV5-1	CASSLGGGDQPQHF	TGCGCCAGCAGCTTGGGGGGGGGTGATCAGCCCCAGCATTTT
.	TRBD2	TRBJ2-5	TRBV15	CATSRDGLAGQETQYF	TGTGCCACCAGCAGAGATGGACTAGCGGGACAAGAGACCCAGTACTTC
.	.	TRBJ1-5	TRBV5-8	CASSLIPPPRPDNQPQHF	TGTGCCAGCAGCTTGATCCCTCCCCCCAGGCCGGATAATCAGCCCCAGCATTTT
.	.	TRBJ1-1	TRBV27	CASRSGGGRTEAFF	TGTGCCAGCAGGTCCGGCGGGGGGCGCACTGAAGCTTTCTTT
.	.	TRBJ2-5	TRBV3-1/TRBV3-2	CASSNRVPVTQYF	TGTGCCAGCAGCAACCGGGTACCGGTGACCCAGTACTTC
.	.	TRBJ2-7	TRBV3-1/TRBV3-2	CASSLVHEQYF	TGTGCCAGCAGCCTAGTCCACGAGCAGTACTTC
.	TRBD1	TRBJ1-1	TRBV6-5	CASSYLGTGPTEAFF	TGTGCCAGCAGTTACTTAGGGACAGGGCCCACTGAAGCTTTCTTT
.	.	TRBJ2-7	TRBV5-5	CASSLNAGMRYEQYF	TGTGCCAGCAGCTTGAATGCAGGGATGAGATACGAGCAGTACTTC
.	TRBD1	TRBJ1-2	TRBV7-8	CASSLVQGNYGYTF	TGTGCCAGCAGCTTAGTACAGGGGAACTATGGCTACACCTTC
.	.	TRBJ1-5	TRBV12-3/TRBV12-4	CASSLGAGKPQHF	TGTGCCAGCAGTTTAGGGGCAGGGAAGCCCCAGCATTTT
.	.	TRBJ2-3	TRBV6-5	CASSLGQGSTDTQYF	TGTGCCAGCAGCCTAGGGCAGGGCTCCACAGATACGCAGTATTTT
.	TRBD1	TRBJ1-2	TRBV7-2	CASSAGQETYGYTF	TGTGCCAGCAGCGCCGGACAGGAAACCTATGGCTACACCTTC
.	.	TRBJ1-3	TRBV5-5	CASSWDTSGNTIYF	TGTGCCAGCAGCTGGGACACCTCTGGAAACACCATATATTTT
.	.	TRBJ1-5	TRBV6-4	CASIGLGGGCNQPQHF	TGTGCCAGCATCGGTTTAGGGGGAGGGTGCAATCAGCCCCAGCATTTT
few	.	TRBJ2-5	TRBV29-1	CSVEAQQGGTQYF	TGCAGCGTTGAAGCGCAGCAGGGAGGGACCCAGTACTTC
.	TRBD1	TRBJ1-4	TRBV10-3	CATLPGTGVREKLFF	TGTGCCACCTTGCCTGGTACAGGGGTACGGGAAAAACTGTTTTTT
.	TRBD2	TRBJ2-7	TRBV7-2	CASSLGTSGAEQYF	TGTGCCAGCAGCTTAGGGACTAGCGGGGCCGAGCAGTACTTC
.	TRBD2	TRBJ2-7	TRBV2	CASSEASSGGYEQYF	TGTGCCAGCAGTGAAGCGTCTAGCGGGGGCTACGAGCAGTACTTC
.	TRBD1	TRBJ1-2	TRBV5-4	CASSLSDRGYGYTF	TGTGCCAGCAGCTTGTCAGACAGGGGGTATGGCTACACCTTC
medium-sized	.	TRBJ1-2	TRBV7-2	CASSLVPRLKEHGYTF	TGTGCCAGCAGCTTAGTTCCCAGGCTGAAAGAGCATGGCTACACCTTC
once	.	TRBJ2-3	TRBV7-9	CASSPNTGDTQYF	TGTGCCAGCAGCCCCAACACGGGAGATACGCAGTATTTT
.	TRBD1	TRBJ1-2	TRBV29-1	CSVVAYTGGGGYTF	TGCAGCGTTGTGGCCTACACAGGGGGAGGGGGCTACACCTTC
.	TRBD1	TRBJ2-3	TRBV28	CASSQGQGSTDTQYF	TGTGCCAGCAGTCAAGGACAGGGCTCGACAGATACGCAGTATTTT
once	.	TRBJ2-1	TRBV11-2	CASPRGDAGRGEQFF	TGTGCCAGCCCCAGGGGGGACGCCGGGAGAGGCGAGCAGTTCTTC
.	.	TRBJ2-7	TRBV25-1	CASSPQGVLGQYF	TGTGCCAGCAGTCCCCAAGGGGTTCTGGGGCAGTACTTC
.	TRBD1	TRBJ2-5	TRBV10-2	CATTDLGTGDLETQYF	TGCGCCACCACCGACCTCGGGACAGGGGATTTAGAGACCCAGTACTTC
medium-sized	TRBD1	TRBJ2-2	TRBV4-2	CASSHAPVGQGLTGELFF	TGTGCCAGCAGCCACGCGCCGGTCGGACAGGGTCTAACCGGGGAGCTGTTTTTT
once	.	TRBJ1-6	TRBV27	CASRSGGRNYNSPLHF	TGTGCCAGCAGATCAGGAGGGCGCAACTATAATTCACCCCTCCACTTT
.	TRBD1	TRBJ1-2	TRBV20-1	CSASQDRVGYTF	TGCAGTGCTAGTCAGGACAGGGTGGGCTACACCTTC
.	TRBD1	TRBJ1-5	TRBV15	CATSRDRQGTYQPQHF	TGTGCCACCAGCAGAGATCGACAGGGGACCTATCAGCCCCAGCATTTT